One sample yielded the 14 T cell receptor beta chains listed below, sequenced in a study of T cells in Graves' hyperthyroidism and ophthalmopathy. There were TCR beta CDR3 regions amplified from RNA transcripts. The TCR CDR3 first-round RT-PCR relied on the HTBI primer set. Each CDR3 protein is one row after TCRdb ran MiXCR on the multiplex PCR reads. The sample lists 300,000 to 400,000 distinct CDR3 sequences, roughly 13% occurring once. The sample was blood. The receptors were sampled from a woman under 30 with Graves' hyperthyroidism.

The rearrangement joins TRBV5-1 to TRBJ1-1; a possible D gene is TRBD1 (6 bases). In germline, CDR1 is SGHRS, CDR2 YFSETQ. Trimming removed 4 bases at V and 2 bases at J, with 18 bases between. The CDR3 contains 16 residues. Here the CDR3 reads CASSLLPGAINTEAFF. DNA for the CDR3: TGCGCCAGCAGCCTGCTTCCGGGGGCGATTAACACTGAAGCTTTCTTT.

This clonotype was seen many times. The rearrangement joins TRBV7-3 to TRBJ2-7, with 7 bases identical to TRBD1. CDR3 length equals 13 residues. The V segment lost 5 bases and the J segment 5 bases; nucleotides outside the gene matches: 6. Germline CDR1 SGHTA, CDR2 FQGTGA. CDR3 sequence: CASSPSGGHEQYF. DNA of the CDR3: TGTGCCAGCAGCCCCTCAGGGGGACACGAGCAGTACTTC.

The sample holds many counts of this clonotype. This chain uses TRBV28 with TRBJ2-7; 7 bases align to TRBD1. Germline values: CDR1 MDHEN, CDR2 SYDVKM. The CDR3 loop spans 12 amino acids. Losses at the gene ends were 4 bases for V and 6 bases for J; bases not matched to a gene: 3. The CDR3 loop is CASSSPGGEQYF. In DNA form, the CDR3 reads TGTGCCAGCAGTTCTCCAGGGGGCGAGCAGTACTTC.

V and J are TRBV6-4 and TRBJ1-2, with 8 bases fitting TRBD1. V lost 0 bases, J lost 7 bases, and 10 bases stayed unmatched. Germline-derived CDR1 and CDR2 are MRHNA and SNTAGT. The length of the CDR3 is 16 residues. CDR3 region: CASSDSSSGGAPGYTF. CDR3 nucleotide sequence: TGTGCCAGCAGTGACTCGAGTTCAGGGGGCGCGCCTGGCTACACCTTC.

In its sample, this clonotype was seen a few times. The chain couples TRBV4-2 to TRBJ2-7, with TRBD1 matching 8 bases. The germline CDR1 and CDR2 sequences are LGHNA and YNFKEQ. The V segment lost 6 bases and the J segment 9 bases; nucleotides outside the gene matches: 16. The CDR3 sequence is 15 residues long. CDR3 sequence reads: CASSLLPGQERGQYF. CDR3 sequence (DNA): TGTGCCAGCAGTCTCCTACCGGGACAGGAACGGGGGCAGTACTTC.

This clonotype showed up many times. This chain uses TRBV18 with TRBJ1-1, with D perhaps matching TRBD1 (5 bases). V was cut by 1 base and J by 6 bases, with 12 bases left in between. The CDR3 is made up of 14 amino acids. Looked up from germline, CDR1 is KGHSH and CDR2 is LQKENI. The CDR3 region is CASSPQGLRSEAFF. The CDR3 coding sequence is TGTGCCAGCTCACCACAGGGGCTTAGGTCTGAAGCTTTCTTT.

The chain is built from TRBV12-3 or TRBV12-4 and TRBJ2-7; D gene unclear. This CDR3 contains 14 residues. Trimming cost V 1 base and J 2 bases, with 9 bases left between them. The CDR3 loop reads CASSLEGPPYEQYF. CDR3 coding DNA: TGTGCCAGCAGTTTAGAGGGTCCTCCCTACGAGCAGTACTTC.

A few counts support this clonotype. The CDR3 bases are TGTGCCACCATCGACGGCAGGCCAACCAATCAGCCCCAGCATTTT. Its protein product is CATIDGRPTNQPQHF. The chain recombines TRBV24-1 with TRBJ1-5; D remains ambiguous. The CDR3 totals 15 residues. Trimming removed 8 bases from V and 3 bases from J, with 16 bases in between. Germline loops: CDR1 KGHDR, CDR2 SFDVKD.

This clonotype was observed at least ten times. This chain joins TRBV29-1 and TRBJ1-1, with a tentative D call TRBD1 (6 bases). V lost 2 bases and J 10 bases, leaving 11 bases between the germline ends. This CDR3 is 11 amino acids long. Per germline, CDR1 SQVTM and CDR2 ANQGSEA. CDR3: CSVESGAGAFF. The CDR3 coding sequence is TGCAGCGTTGAATCGGGGGCTGGAGCTTTCTTT.

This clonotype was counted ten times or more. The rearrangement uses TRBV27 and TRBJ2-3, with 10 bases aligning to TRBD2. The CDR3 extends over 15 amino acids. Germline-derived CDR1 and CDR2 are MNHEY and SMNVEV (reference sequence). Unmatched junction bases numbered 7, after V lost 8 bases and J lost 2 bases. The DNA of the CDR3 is TGTGCCAGCCCTGACGGACTAGCGGACACAGATACGCAGTATTTT. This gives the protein CASPDGLADTDTQYF.

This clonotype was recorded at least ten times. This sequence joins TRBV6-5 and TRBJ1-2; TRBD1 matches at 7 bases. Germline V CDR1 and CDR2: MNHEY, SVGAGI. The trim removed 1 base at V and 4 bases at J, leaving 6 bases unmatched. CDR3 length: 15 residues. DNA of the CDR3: TGTGCCAGCAGTTACTACGACCGGGACAGCTATGGCTACACCTTC. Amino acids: CASSYYDRDSYGYTF.

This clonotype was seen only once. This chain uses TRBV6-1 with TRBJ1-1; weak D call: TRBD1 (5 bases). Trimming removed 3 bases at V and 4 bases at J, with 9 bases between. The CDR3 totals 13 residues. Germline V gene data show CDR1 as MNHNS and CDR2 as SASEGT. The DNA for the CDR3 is TGTGCCAGCAGTGAGGGGGAGGGCACTGAAGCTTTCTTT. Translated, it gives CASSEGEGTEAFF.

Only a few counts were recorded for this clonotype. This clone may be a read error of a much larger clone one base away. CDR3 nucleotide sequence: TGTGCCAGCAGCTTACAGGGTGATGCGCAGTATTTT. It yields the protein CASSLQGDAQYF. This rearrangement joins TRBV11-3 to TRBJ2-3, with a tentative D call TRBD1 (5 bases). With 2 bases removed from V and 10 bases from J, the gap between germline ends came to 10 bases. There are 12 residues in the CDR3. Germline loops: CDR1 SGHNT, CDR2 YENEEA.

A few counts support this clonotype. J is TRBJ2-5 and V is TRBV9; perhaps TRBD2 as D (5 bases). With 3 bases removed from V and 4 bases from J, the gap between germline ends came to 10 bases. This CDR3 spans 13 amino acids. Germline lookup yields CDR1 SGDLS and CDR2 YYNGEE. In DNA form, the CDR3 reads TGTGCCAGCAGCGATGTAGAGGGAGAGACCCAGTACTTC. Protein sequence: CASSDVEGETQYF.